This TCR beta chain was observed in a study of blood T cells in healthy people across ages. Notes on the study in general: The study lacked donor CMV status, which possibly confounded expanded clonotype changes.

The authors drew roughly 9.8 milliliters of peripheral blood from each donor. A second PCR of roughly 7 to 11 cycles used a sample-barcoded 5' primer and a J-beta primer mix. TCRdb analysed the 5' RACE reads with MiXCR anew, one entry per CDR3 protein. The profile shows about 970,000 distinct CDR3 sequences, 45% to 60% of them singletons. This clonotype has just a few counts. Its antigen is unidentified. Sequenced input: blood. The clonotype was recovered from a woman aged 55-69 years in good health.

CDR3 region: CASTSSEWLGEQYF. CDR3 DNA: TGTGCCAGCACTTCCAGCGAGTGGCTGGGCGAGCAGTACTTC. The genes are TRBV5-5 and TRBJ2-7; D is undetermined. Trimming stripped 6 bases from V and 6 bases from J, with 19 bases between. The CDR3 has 14 amino acids. Per germline, CDR1 SGHKS and CDR2 YYEKEE (reference sequence).